This T cell receptor beta chain was retrieved from a study of regulatory T cells in long-lasting Graves disease. Building the TCR beta libraries relied on iRepertoire HTBI primers, and CDR3 regions underwent Arm-PCR. The authors' processing: Sample data revealed approximately 60 TRBV and 14 TRBJ segments. Via MiXCR, TCRdb re-called the multiplex PCR reads, giving one row per CDR3 protein. In this record, the V and J calls reflect TCRdb's handling and not the investigators' own analysis. Among roughly 380,000 distinct CDR3 sequences, 16% were seen once, and the ten largest hold roughly 27%. Time point of the sample: newly diagnosed GD, antithyroid drugs for less than 3 months. RNA isolated from PBMCs was used to make the TCR library. Trimming took off 6 bases at V and 6 bases at J, with 16 bases between the two ends. Germline lookup yields CDR1 DFQATT and CDR2 SNEGSKA (reference sequence). This CDR3 spans 13 amino acids.

This clonotype was counted at least ten times. The sample was also linked to a second study, of T cells in Graves' hyperthyroidism and ophthalmopathy.

The source of this sequence is a man in his forties with Graves disease. The V and J genes are TRBV20-1 and TRBJ2-3; tentative D call: TRBD1 (6 bases). The material was peripheral blood mononuclear cells (PBMCs), obtained at new diagnosis, from a patient treated with antithyroid drugs. DNA of the CDR3: TGCAGTGCCATCGGGACACGACAGGATACGCAGTATTTT. Translated, it gives CSAIGTRQDTQYF.